One and the same sample provided the 3 T cell receptor beta chains below, sequenced in a study of early T cells in non-severe SARS-CoV-2 infection. TCRdb reprocessed the 5' RACE reads via MiXCR and lists one record per CDR3 protein. The sample lists fewer than 70,000 distinct CDR3 sequences, approximately 4.5% occurring once. The sample in question was whole blood, obtained at baseline. The receptors were gathered from an adult who was a healthcare worker with PCR-confirmed SARS-CoV-2 infection or an uninfected control (not recorded which). The donor label of this sample is uncertain.

This clonotype was seen repeatedly, ten times or more. The chain employs TRBV19 and TRBJ2-7, with 13 positions matching TRBD2. The CDR3 runs to 18 residues. With V trimmed by 5 bases and J by 2 bases, 12 bases remained unmatched. Germline CDR1 LNHDA, CDR2 SQIVND (reference sequence). The CDR3 DNA is TGTGCCAGTAGTCTTCGACTAGCGGGGGGTTCTCTCGCCTACGAGCAGTACTTC. The encoded protein is CASSLRLAGGSLAYEQYF.

The sample holds many counts of this clonotype. The chain is built from TRBV6-1 and TRBJ2-1, with D perhaps matching TRBD1 or TRBD2 (6 bases each). Germline V gives CDR1 MNHNS, CDR2 SASEGT. V lost 6 bases and J lost 1, with 19 bases in between. The CDR3 runs 17 residues. The CDR3 here is CASRAPTRGLSYNEQFF. For the CDR3, the DNA is TGTGCCAGCAGGGCCCCAACCAGGGGACTTTCCTACAATGAGCAGTTCTTC.

The chain recombines TRBV19 with TRBJ1-5; 12 bases align to TRBD1. Germline CDR1 reads LNHDA; CDR2 reads SQIVND (reference sequence). Trimming took 7 bases from V and 5 from J; bases not matched to a gene: 3. This CDR3 has 14 residues. The CDR3, as DNA: TGTGCCAGTACCGGGACAGGGGGCGATCAGCCCCAGCATTTT. Translating it yields CASTGTGGDQPQHF.